These 6 T cell receptor beta chains were sequenced from one sample in a study of T cells in localized non-small cell lung cancer. Profiling relied on immunoSEQ multiplex PCR, and the TCRdb table lists in-frame clones only, not all of them. The data show tens of thousands of clones, approximately 92% seen once. Specimen: peripheral blood, collected before any cancer treatment. These receptors all come from an older female donor with stage I lung adenocarcinoma.

The chain is built from TRBV2 and TRBJ2-1; 9 nucleotides align to TRBD2. The CDR3 is made up of 18 amino acids. V shed 2 bases, J shed 9 bases, and the junction held 17 bases outside the gene matches. Germline V gene data show CDR1 as SNHLY and CDR2 as FYNNEI. In DNA, the CDR3 is TGTGCCAGCAGTGAATCGAGTAGCGGGGGCTCCCTCCGGAGTGAGCAGTTCTTC. Translating it yields CASSESSSGGSLRSEQFF.

This clone has only one observation. The chain links TRBV5-1 to TRBJ2-6; TRBD2 might be the D (6 bases). In germline, CDR1 is SGHRS, CDR2 YFSETQ. The CDR3 has 16 amino acids. The V and J ends lost 4 bases and 2 bases respectively, with 13 bases between them. CDR3 amino acids: CASSARWRAGANVLTF. CDR3 DNA sequence: TGCGCCAGCAGCGCACGTTGGAGGGCTGGGGCCAACGTCCTGACTTTC.

The chain has TRBV5-1 and TRBJ1-6; 8 nucleotides line up with TRBD1. Germline V gene sequence: CDR1 SGHRS, CDR2 YFSETQ. There are 15 residues in the CDR3. J was trimmed by 7 bases and V by 5 bases; bases with no gene match: 8. CDR3 sequence reads: CASRGQGLGNSPLHF. CDR3 sequence (DNA): TGCGCCAGCAGAGGACAGGGTCTTGGCAATTCACCCCTCCACTTT.

This rearrangement joins TRBV6-1 to TRBJ2-1; 10 nucleotides line up with TRBD2. This CDR3 is 14 amino acids long. CDR1 and CDR2 from the germline V gene are MNHNS and SASEGT. Trimming took 6 bases from V and 2 from J; bases not matched to a gene: 1. As DNA, the CDR3 is TGTGCCAGCAGGACTAGCGGGCCCTACAATGAGCAGTTCTTC. This gives the protein CASRTSGPYNEQFF.

This sequence joins TRBV6-5 and TRBJ1-1; D not resolved. Germline V gene sequence: CDR1 MNHEY, CDR2 SVGAGI. Trimming took 6 bases from V and 5 from J, leaving 16 bases between them. There are 14 residues in the CDR3. The CDR3 sequence is CASSRHQTATEAFF. The CDR3 DNA follows: TGTGCCAGCAGCCGACACCAAACAGCGACTGAAGCTTTCTTT.

The chain has TRBV9 and TRBJ1-1; tentatively, D is TRBD1 (5 bases). V lost 3 bases, J lost 3 bases, and 12 bases lay in between. In germline, CDR1 is SGDLS, CDR2 YYNGEE. The CDR3 has 14 amino acids. This CDR3 reads CASSATALDTEAFF. In nucleotides, the CDR3 is TGTGCCAGCAGCGCGACAGCCCTGGACACTGAAGCTTTCTTT.